A single sample gave rise to the 6 T cell receptor beta chains below, sequenced in a study of OX40 agonist ivuxolimab in advanced cancers. The library was prepared using the immunoSEQ multiplex PCR assay. Not all clones reach the TCRdb copy of this immuneACCESS table, which keeps in-frame sequences only. Checked studies attribute under half of the gap to unresolved V genes and leave the rest unexplained. The sample contains tens of thousands of clones, around 90% of them found a single time. The ten biggest clones cover less than 30% of the sample. The material was CD4+ or CD8+ T cells sorted from blood, obtained in a trial of the OX40 agonist ivuxolimab. Receptors were obtained from an adult with an advanced solid tumor such as melanoma, head and neck, liver or kidney cancer.

The table lists this clone with a count of one. The chain employs TRBV4-1 and TRBJ2-1; 7 bases fit TRBD2. The CDR3 has 15 amino acids. The ends lost 4 bases at V and 0 bases at J; junction bases unmatched: 3. Germline V CDR1 and CDR2: MGHRA, YSYEKL. CDR3 sequence: CASSRAGDSYNEQFF. The CDR3 bases are TGCGCCAGCAGCCGGGCGGGGGACTCCTACAATGAGCAGTTCTTC.

The rearrangement joins TRBV15 to TRBJ1-2; D ambiguous. V was clipped by 3 bases and J by 4 bases, with 12 bases between them. Germline V CDR1 and CDR2: LNHNV, YYDKDF (reference sequence). CDR3 length: 14 residues. CDR3 bases: TGTGCCACCAGCAGTGCGGACGAATTCTATGGCTACACCTTC. Amino acids: CATSSADEFYGYTF.

This chain uses TRBV29-1 with TRBJ2-5; D possibly corresponds to TRBD1 (6 bases). The CDR3 has 15 residues. Deletions cut 5 bases from V and 3 bases from J, with 19 bases between. CDR1 SQVTM and CDR2 ANQGSEA come from the germline V gene. The CDR3 DNA follows: TGCAGCGTTTCTCTCATAATCCGGGACAAAGAGACCCAGTACTTC. Protein product: CSVSLIIRDKETQYF.

The chain is built from TRBV5-6 and TRBJ2-7, with D maybe TRBD2 (7 bases). The CDR3 has 15 amino acids. CDR1 is SGHDT, CDR2 YYEEEE, per germline. V lost 4 bases and J 4 bases, leaving 18 bases between the germline ends. CDR3 in amino acids: CASSGGGGAPYEQYF. The CDR3 region has the DNA TGTGCCAGCAGCGGGGGCGGGGGCGCACCATACGAGCAGTACTTC. The whole variable domain, remainder taken from reference TRBV5-6 and TRBJ2-7, is DAGVTQSPTHLIKTRGQQVTLRCSPKSGHDTVSWYQQALGQGPQFIFQYYEEEERQRGNFPDRFSGHQFPNYSSELNVNALLLGDSALYLCASSGGGGAPYEQYFGPGTRLTVT.

The genes are TRBV28 and TRBJ2-7; 9 bases line up with TRBD1. The CDR3 covers 14 residues. The V and J ends lost 5 bases and 4 bases, in that order; junction bases with no gene match: 6. Germline V CDR1 and CDR2: MDHEN, SYDVKM. DNA of the CDR3: TGTGCCAGCAGTCCCGGGACAGGGTTATACGAGCAGTACTTC. As protein: CASSPGTGLYEQYF.

This chain uses TRBV28 with TRBJ2-7, with 10 bases lining up with TRBD1. CDR1 MDHEN and CDR2 SYDVKM come from the germline V gene. J lost 5 bases, V lost 4 bases, and 14 bases had no gene match. CDR3 length: 17 amino acids. The CDR3: CASSYPGTGVLYDEQYF. CDR3 nucleotide sequence: TGTGCCAGCAGTTACCCCGGGACAGGGGTACTATACGACGAGCAGTACTTC.